Listed here are 24 T cell receptor beta chains from one sample, sequenced in a study of regulatory T cells in long-lasting Graves disease. Time point given: persistent/refractory GD, antithyroid drugs over 5 years with positive TRAb. Isolated PBMC RNA provided the starting material for the TCR library. According to the study, TCR beta libraries were built with iRepertoire HTBI primers and CDR3-region Arm-PCR. One entry per CDR3 protein, called by TCRdb with MiXCR from the multiplex PCR reads. The sample includes a few hundred thousand distinct CDR3 sequences, about 25% of them seen just once. Sample: peripheral blood mononuclear cells (PBMCs), taken when the disease was refractory, from a patient treated with antithyroid drugs. These receptors all stem from a female donor with Graves disease.

With respect to this clonotype: A much larger clone is a single base away; this may be a read error. The chain has TRBV9 and TRBJ1-1; D not resolved. The germline V gene has CDR1 SGDLS and CDR2 YYNGEE. CDR3 length: 14 residues. CDR3 amino acids: CASSVGPTNTEVFF. The CDR3 coding sequence is TGTGCCAGCAGCGTCGGACCGACGAACACTGAAGTTTTCTTT.

This clonotype was detected many times. J is TRBJ2-2 and V is TRBV11-3, with 7 bases lining up with TRBD1. The CDR3 has 14 residues. Germline assignment: CDR1 SGHNT and CDR2 YENEEA. V shed 5 bases, J shed 6 bases, and the junction held 6 bases outside the gene matches. CDR3 loop: CASSPTTGSGELFF. The CDR3 DNA follows: TGTGCCAGCAGCCCAACGACAGGGTCCGGGGAGCTGTTTTTT.

The table lists this clonotype with a few counts. The chain recombines TRBV30 with TRBJ1-5; 7 bases line up with TRBD1. The germline V gene has CDR1 GTSNPN and CDR2 SVGIG (reference sequence). The ends lost 1 base at V and 2 bases at J; junction bases unmatched: 8. CDR3 size: 16 residues. The CDR3 DNA reads as TGTGCCTGGAGTGATCCTCAGGGGGGTGGCAATCAGCCCCAGCATTTT. It encodes CAWSDPQGGGNQPQHF.

This clonotype appeared many times. V gene TRBV5-5 combines with J gene TRBJ1-1; 7 positions agree with TRBD1. Germline V gives CDR1 SGHKS, CDR2 YYEKEE (reference sequence). The CDR3 runs to 16 residues. With 1 base clipped from V and 1 base from J, the junction kept 7 bases outside the gene matches. CDR3 in amino acids: CASSLYGTAWNTEAFF. The CDR3 coding sequence is TGTGCCAGCAGCTTGTATGGGACAGCCTGGAACACTGAAGCTTTCTTT.

This clonotype has more than one count but fewer than ten. The V gene is TRBV20-1, the J gene TRBJ2-7; 7 bases fit TRBD2. The CDR3 extends over 14 amino acids. The trim removed 1 base at V and 3 bases at J, leaving 6 bases unmatched. Germline V gene sequence: CDR1 DFQATT, CDR2 SNEGSKA (reference sequence). CDR3: CSARAETSSYEQYF. The CDR3 nucleotides read TGCAGTGCTAGAGCCGAGACTAGCAGCTACGAGCAGTACTTC.

This clonotype came up many times. The rearrangement joins TRBV12-3 or TRBV12-4 to TRBJ1-5; D gene unclear. This CDR3 region has 13 residues. The V end was cut by 3 bases, the J end by 7 bases, with 10 bases between. CDR3 residues: CASSLRRSQPQHF. The CDR3 bases are TGTGCCAGCAGTTTGAGAAGATCCCAGCCCCAGCATTTT.

This clonotype occurred once. The rearrangement uses TRBV7-2 and TRBJ2-2; a weak D match, TRBD2 (5 bases). The length of the CDR3 is 17 residues. V was trimmed by 2 bases and J by 1 base, leaving 14 bases between them. Germline lookup yields CDR1 SGHTA and CDR2 FQGNSA. Here the CDR3 reads CASSLLSIGMNTGELFF. CDR3 in DNA: TGTGCCAGCAGCTTATTGTCGATCGGGATGAACACCGGGGAGCTGTTTTTT.

Notes on this clonotype: This sequence may be a read error, since a much larger clone differs from it by one base. The chain combines TRBV7-8 with TRBJ2-7; TRBD2 agrees at 11 bases. The trim removed 9 bases at V and 0 bases at J, leaving 13 bases unmatched. The CDR3 has 17 residues. From germline, CDR1 is SGHVS and CDR2 FQNEAQ. CDR3 protein: CARPTEASGRYSYEQYF. As DNA, the CDR3 is TGTGCCAGACCAACCGAGGCTAGCGGGAGGTACTCCTACGAGCAGTACTTC.

This clonotype was counted ten times or more. V is TRBV28 and J is TRBJ1-2; TRBD1 is a possible D gene (6 bases). V was cut by 10 bases and J by 2 bases, with 11 bases left in between. The CDR3 length is 12 residues. The V gene's germline CDR1 is MDHEN and CDR2 SYDVKM. The CDR3 spells CAIVGGNYGYTF. The CDR3 DNA sequence: TGTGCCATCGTAGGGGGGAACTATGGCTACACCTTC.

The V gene is TRBV12-3 or TRBV12-4, the J gene TRBJ2-2; D gene uncertain. This CDR3 contains 14 residues. Between the trimmed V and J ends, which lost 8 bases and 0 bases, there was a span of 10 bases. CDR3 sequence reads: CASLTSPNTGELFF. DNA for the CDR3: TGTGCCAGCCTTACCAGCCCGAACACCGGGGAGCTGTTTTTT.

On this clonotype: A much larger clone lies one base from this, so it may be a read error. The gene calls are TRBV28 and TRBJ2-1, with TRBD1 as a possible D gene (5 bases). The V gene lost 3 bases and the J gene lost 10 bases, with 19 bases spanning the gap. CDR3 length: 15 residues. Germline V gives CDR1 MDHEN, CDR2 SYDVKM. This CDR3 reads CASSFGRGSSYEQFF. The CDR3 DNA is TGTGCCAGCAGTTTTGGAAGGGGAAGCTCCTACGAGCAGTTCTTC.

V and J are TRBV27 and TRBJ2-3, with 9 bases fitting TRBD2. The germline V gene has CDR1 MNHEY and CDR2 SMNVEV (reference sequence). The CDR3 is made up of 16 amino acids. The ends lost 3 bases at V and 0 bases at J; junction bases unmatched: 4. CDR3 DNA: TGTGCCAGCAGTTTGTCTAGCGGGGTTAGCACAGATACGCAGTATTTT. Translating gives CASSLSSGVSTDTQYF.

The V call is TRBV20-1, the J call TRBJ2-5, with D perhaps TRBD1 (6 bases). This CDR3 is built from 16 residues. With 5 bases removed from V and 1 base from J, the gap between germline ends came to 20 bases. CDR1 DFQATT and CDR2 SNEGSKA come from the germline V gene (reference sequence). The CDR3 here is CSALDSLYSSQETQYF. The DNA of the CDR3 is TGCAGTGCTTTGGACAGTCTCTACTCATCCCAAGAGACCCAGTACTTC.

V gene TRBV6-4 combines with J gene TRBJ2-3, with 13 bases that match TRBD2. V was pared by 3 bases and J by 4 bases, with 4 bases of the junction left unmatched. Germline V gene lookup returns CDR1 MRHNA and CDR2 SNTAGT. This CDR3 comprises 16 residues. The CDR3 sequence is CASSDSGLAGPDTQYF. CDR3 DNA sequence: TGTGCCAGCAGTGATTCGGGACTAGCGGGACCAGATACGCAGTATTTT.

The gene calls are TRBV30 and TRBJ1-2; 9 nucleotides agree with TRBD1. Germline values: CDR1 GTSNPN, CDR2 SVGIG (reference sequence). The CDR3 sequence is 13 residues long. V lost 2 bases and J lost 8; bases outside the gene matches: 6. The CDR3 spells CAWSPQGAKGYTF. The CDR3 DNA reads as TGTGCCTGGAGTCCACAGGGGGCGAAGGGCTACACCTTC.

This clonotype was counted ten times or more. V gene TRBV7-8 combines with J gene TRBJ2-5; no clear D gene. This CDR3 contains 15 residues. The germline V and J ends were trimmed by 1 base and 2 bases, with 11 bases remaining between them. The V gene's germline CDR1 is SGHVS and CDR2 FQNEAQ. CDR3 sequence (DNA): TGTGCCAGCAGCTTAGTGACTGGGAAACAAGAGACCCAGTACTTC. It specifies CASSLVTGKQETQYF. Complete variable domain (other parts from reference TRBV7-8 and TRBJ2-5): GAGVSQSPRYKVAKRGQDVALRCDPISGHVSLFWYQQALGQGPEFLTYFQNEAQLDKSGLPSDRFFAERPEGSVSTLKIQRTQQEDSAVYLCASSLVTGKQETQYFGPGTRLLVL.

The chain couples TRBV2 to TRBJ1-5, with 7 bases lining up with TRBD1. CDR3 size: 14 residues. The V segment lost 6 bases and the J segment 10 bases; nucleotides outside the gene matches: 12. Germline CDR1 is SNHLY and CDR2 is FYNNEI. The CDR3 DNA sequence: TGTGCCAGCAGCTCCGGGACAGATATCAGCCCCCAGCATTTT. This gives the protein CASSSGTDISPQHF.

The V gene is TRBV7-9, the J gene TRBJ2-4; possible D gene TRBD1, 5 bases. CDR1 is SEHNR and CDR2 is FQNEAQ in the germline V gene (reference sequence). Deletions cut 5 bases from V and 7 bases from J, with 12 bases between. The CDR3 length is 13 residues. CDR3 sequence reads: CASSPPSGNIQYF. Written as DNA, the CDR3 is TGTGCCAGCAGCCCCCCTTCAGGGAACATTCAGTACTTC. Full variable domain (missing parts from reference TRBV7-9 and TRBJ2-4): DTGVSQNPRHKITKRGQNVTFRCDPISEHNRLYWYRQTLGQGPEFLTYFQNEAQLEKSRLLSDRFSAERPKGSFSTLEIQRTEQGDSAMYLCASSPPSGNIQYFGAGTRLSVL.

This clonotype turned up a few times. The chain uses TRBV28 and TRBJ2-7; no definite D call. Trimming left V 8 bases short and J 0 bases short, with 11 bases between. Germline loops: CDR1 MDHEN, CDR2 SYDVKM. The CDR3 extends over 13 amino acids. The CDR3 coding sequence is TGTGCCAGCGGCGGTGTTAGCTCCTACGAGCAGTACTTC. Its protein product is CASGGVSSYEQYF.

This clonotype occurred a few times. The CDR3 here is CSVVIGSRNTGELFF. As DNA, the CDR3 is TGCAGCGTTGTTATCGGATCTCGAAACACCGGGGAGCTGTTTTTT. The V and J genes are TRBV29-1 and TRBJ2-2, with no clear D. V lost 4 bases, J lost 2 bases, and 14 bases lay in between. The length of the CDR3 is 15 residues. Germline-derived CDR1 and CDR2 are SQVTM and ANQGSEA.

Concerning this clonotype: This CDR3 is missing its conserved last phenylalanine or tryptophan, likely due to a read error. The chain carries TRBV6-1 and TRBJ1-1, with D hard to call. Per germline, CDR1 MNHNS and CDR2 SASEGT. Trimming shortened V by 6 bases and J by 1 base, and 6 bases separated the two germline ends. CDR3 length: 12 residues. Here the CDR3 DNA reads TGTGCCAGCAGCAGACCGAACACTGAAGCTTTCCTT. Its protein product is CASSRPNTEAFL.

This clonotype was seen many times. The chain has TRBV20-1 and TRBJ1-1; D is unresolved. Germline V gene lookup returns CDR1 DFQATT and CDR2 SNEGSKA (reference sequence). This CDR3 is 15 amino acids long. The V end lost 0 bases, the J end lost 0 bases, and 11 bases lay between the germline ends. The CDR3 nucleotides read TGCAGTGCTAGAGATCTAAAAGGGATGAACACTGAAGCTTTCTTT. This codes for CSARDLKGMNTEAFF.

This clonotype has ten or more counts. The J gene is TRBJ2-5, the V gene TRBV7-2; TRBD2 is a possible D gene (5 bases). Germline CDR1 and CDR2: SGHTA and FQGNSA. CDR3 length equals 11 residues. Trimming took off 6 bases at V and 5 bases at J, with 7 bases between the two ends. The CDR3 is CASRSGETQYF. CDR3 sequence (DNA): TGTGCCAGCAGATCGGGGGAGACCCAGTACTTC. The whole variable domain, remainder taken from reference TRBV7-2 and TRBJ2-5, is GAGVSQSPSNKVTEKGKDVELRCDPISGHTALYWYRQSLGQGLEFLIYFQGNSAPDKSGLPSDRFSAERTGGSVSTLTIQRTQQEDSAVYLCASRSGETQYFGPGTRLLVL.

This clonotype was detected ten times or more. The chain uses TRBV28 and TRBJ1-4; 10 bases align to TRBD1. The CDR3 has 19 residues. Germline lookup yields CDR1 MDHEN and CDR2 SYDVKM. The junction had 10 bases not matched to a gene; V was cut back by 3 bases and J by 0 bases. CDR3 sequence reads: CASSLWAGQGKPTNEKLFF. The CDR3, as DNA: TGTGCCAGCAGTTTGTGGGCGGGACAGGGGAAACCAACTAATGAAAAACTGTTTTTT.